The source of this TCR beta chain is a study of tumor and adjacent non-tumor tissue in lung cancer. Study-level information: Patients were aged about 30 to 85, ten or so men and 4 to 6 women, stage I to III. Overall study findings and caveats: Top 100 clones took a larger repertoire share in normal lung.

This clonotype has ten or more counts. Its cognate antigen is unknown. RNA was extracted from bulk tissue without any cell sorting. The normal lung tissue was taken more than 3 cm from the tumor edge. The germline gives CDR1 MNHEY, CDR2 SVGEGT. V was trimmed by 0 bases and J by 0 bases, leaving 11 bases between them. The length of the CDR3 is 17 residues. The library came from three nested PCR rounds adapted from ARM-PCR protocols. TCRdb itself ran the multiplex PCR reads through MiXCR, one entry per CDR3 protein. This table holds about 100,000 distinct CDR3 sequences, 60% to 80% found once. The TCR comes from a young man with non-small cell lung cancer. Sequenced: distant non-tumor lung tissue. The chain uses TRBV6-2 or TRBV6-3 and TRBJ2-2, with a tentative D call TRBD2 (5 bases). The CDR3 sequence is CASSYSRAASNTGELFF. CDR3 DNA: TGTGCCAGCAGTTACTCGAGGGCAGCTTCGAACACCGGGGAGCTGTTTTTT.